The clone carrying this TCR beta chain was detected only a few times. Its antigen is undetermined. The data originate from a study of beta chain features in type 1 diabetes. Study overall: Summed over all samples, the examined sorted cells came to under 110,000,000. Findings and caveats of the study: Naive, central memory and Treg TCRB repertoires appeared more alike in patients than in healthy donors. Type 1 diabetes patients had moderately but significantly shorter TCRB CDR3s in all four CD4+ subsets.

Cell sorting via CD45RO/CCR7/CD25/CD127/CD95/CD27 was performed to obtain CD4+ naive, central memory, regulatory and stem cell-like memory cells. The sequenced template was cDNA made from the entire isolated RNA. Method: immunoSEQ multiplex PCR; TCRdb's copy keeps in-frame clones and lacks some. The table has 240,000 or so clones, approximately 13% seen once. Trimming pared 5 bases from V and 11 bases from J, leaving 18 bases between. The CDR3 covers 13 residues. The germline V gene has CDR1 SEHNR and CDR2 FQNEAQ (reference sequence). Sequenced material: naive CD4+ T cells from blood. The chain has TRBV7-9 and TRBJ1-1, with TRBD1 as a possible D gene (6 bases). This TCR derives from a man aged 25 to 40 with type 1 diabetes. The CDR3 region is CASSIGGTGVAFF. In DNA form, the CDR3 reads TGTGCCAGCAGCATAGGGGGGACGGGGGTCGCTTTCTTT.